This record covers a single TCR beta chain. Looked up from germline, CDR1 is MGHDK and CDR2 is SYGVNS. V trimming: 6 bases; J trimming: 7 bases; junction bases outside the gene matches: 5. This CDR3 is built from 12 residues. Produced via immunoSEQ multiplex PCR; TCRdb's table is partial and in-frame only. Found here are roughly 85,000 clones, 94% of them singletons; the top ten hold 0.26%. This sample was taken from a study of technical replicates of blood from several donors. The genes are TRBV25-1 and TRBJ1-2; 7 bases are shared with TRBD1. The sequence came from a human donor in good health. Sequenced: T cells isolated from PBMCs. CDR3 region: CASRRGTAGYTF. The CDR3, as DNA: TGTGCCAGCAGGAGGGGGACAGCTGGCTACACCTTC.